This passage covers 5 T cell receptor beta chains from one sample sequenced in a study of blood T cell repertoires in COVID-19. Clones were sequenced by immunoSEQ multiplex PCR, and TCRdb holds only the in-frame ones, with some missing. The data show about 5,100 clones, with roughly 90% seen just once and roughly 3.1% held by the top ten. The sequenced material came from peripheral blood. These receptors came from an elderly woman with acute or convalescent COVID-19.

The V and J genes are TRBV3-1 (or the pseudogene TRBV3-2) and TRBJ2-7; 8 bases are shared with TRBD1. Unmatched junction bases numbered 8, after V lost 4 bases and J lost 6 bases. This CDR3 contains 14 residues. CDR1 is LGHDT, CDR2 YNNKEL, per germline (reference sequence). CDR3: CASSPWTGRSEQYF. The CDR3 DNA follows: TGTGCCAGCAGCCCTTGGACAGGGAGGAGCGAGCAGTACTTC.

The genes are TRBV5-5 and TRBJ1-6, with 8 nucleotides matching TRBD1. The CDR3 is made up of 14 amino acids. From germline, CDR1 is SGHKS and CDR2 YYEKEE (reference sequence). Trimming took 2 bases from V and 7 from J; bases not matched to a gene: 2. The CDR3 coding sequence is TGTGCCAGCAGCTTCTGGGACAGGAATTCACCCCTCCACTTT. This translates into CASSFWDRNSPLHF.

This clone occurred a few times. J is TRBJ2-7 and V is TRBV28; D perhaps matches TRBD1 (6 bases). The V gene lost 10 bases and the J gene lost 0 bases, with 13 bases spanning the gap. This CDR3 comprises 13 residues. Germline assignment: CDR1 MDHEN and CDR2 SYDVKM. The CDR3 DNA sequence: TGTGCCACCGCAGGGGCCCACTCCTACGAGCAGTACTTC. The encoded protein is CATAGAHSYEQYF.

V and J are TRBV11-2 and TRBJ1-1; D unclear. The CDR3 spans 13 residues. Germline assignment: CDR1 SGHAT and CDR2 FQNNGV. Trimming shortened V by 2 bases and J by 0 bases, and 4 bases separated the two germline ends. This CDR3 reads CASSLSLNTEAFF. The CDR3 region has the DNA TGTGCCAGCAGCTTAAGCCTGAACACTGAAGCTTTCTTT.

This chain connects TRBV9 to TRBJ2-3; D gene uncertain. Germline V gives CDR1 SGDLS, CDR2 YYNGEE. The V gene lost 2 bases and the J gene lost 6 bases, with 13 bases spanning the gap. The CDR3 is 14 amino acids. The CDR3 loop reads CASSVASLGDTQYF. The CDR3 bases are TGTGCCAGCAGCGTCGCATCGCTAGGCGATACGCAGTATTTT.